This TCR beta chain was found in a study of beta chain features in type 1 diabetes (dated by TCRdb to 2016 to 2019). About the full investigation: No differences in mean age, gender distribution, total cell number or subset yield were found between patients and healthy donors. A total of about 100,000,000 sorted cells were examined across all samples, and RNA yield correlated strongly with the number of cells per subset. In the study, recently diagnosed type 1 diabetes patients and matched healthy donors were compared on the TCRB repertoires of their sorted circulating CD4+ T cell subsets. Regulatory and stem cell-like memory subsets were isolated from only 8 patients and roughly 8 healthy donors, whereas naive and central memory subsets came from all 28 donors.

Each donor gave one peripheral blood draw, averaging approximately 120 mL, which was collected into heparinised tubes. A BD FACSAria II and a panel including CD45RO, CCR7, CD25, CD127, CD95 and CD27 were used to sort naive, central memory, regulatory and stem cell-like memory CD4+ T cells. All sorted populations exceeded 98% purity. Right away, PBMCs were isolated by Lymphoprep density gradient centrifugation and were stained directly, with no culture step. So that batch effects would be minimized, each experiment stained and sorted samples in pairs, pairing one healthy donor with one patient. On the study overall, not on this receptor specifically: Because the HLA sub-analyses included only small numbers of individuals, any influence of HLA type on TCRB rearrangement was left unresolved. Because cDNA was sequenced instead of genomic DNA, activated cells with high expression could be over-represented, although the groups did not differ in activation or CD3 levels. Shorter templates might be favored by PCR, yet because patient and control samples were amplified and corrected together, any such skew would affect both groups equally. At VDJ recombination sites, type 1 diabetes patients had fewer insertions and more deleted nucleotides, which implies abnormalities in thymic rearrangement. A moderate but significant shortening of TCRB CDR3 length was observed in type 1 diabetes patients in all four CD4+ subsets. The naive, central memory and regulatory TCRB repertoires appeared to resemble one another more closely among patients than among healthy donors.

For this clone: It lacks a known antigen. No base qualities exist here, and no much larger clone lies one base off it.

CDR1 and CDR2, per the germline V gene (reference sequence), are DFQATT and SNEGSKA. V is clipped by 6 bases and J by 3 bases, and the sequence between their germline boundaries is 7 bases long. CDR3 length: 11 amino acids, cysteine to phenylalanine. The kept DNA is CDR3 alone, 33 bases in frame from the first base. The entire amount of isolated RNA was reverse transcribed using the High Capacity cDNA Reverse Transcription Kit, so the sequenced TCRB transcripts were expressed ones. Deep immunoSEQ sequencing was applied to naive, central memory and regulatory T cell samples, giving an average of roughly 3.5 million total reads per sample. Sorted cells were lysed in RLT buffer and RNA was extracted with DNase-treated RNeasy Micro or Mini kits, depending on cell number. Each cell subset was processed on its own to prevent cross-contamination, while patient and healthy donor samples were processed together. The immunoSEQ multiplex PCR was used to amplify TCRB sequences from cDNA, generating 87-bp fragments that spanned the CDR3 region. The amplicons were sequenced using the Illumina HiSeq platform. Per the original workflow: Synthetic template baselines were used to correct PCR bias computationally, reads within Hamming distance 2 were collapsed, and singletons that could not be merged were discarded. Reads were aligned to IMGT to assign V, D and J genes, CDR3 length, and insertions or deletions at six rearrangement sites. Clonotype counts were normalized to sorted cell number within each subset before computing true diversity and Gini coefficients with the tcR R package. The overlap coefficient, calculated on TCRB nucleotide sequences, was used to quantify repertoire sharing. Out-of-frame TCRB sequences from naive cells were analyzed as a proxy for the pre-selection repertoire. TCRdb retrieved this table from immuneACCESS and kept in-frame rearrangements only. Not all clones are present; in checked studies, unresolved V genes account for under half, and no reason is known for the remainder. Clonal size and the V and J genes are those of that table, whereas D and trimming came from the DNA. The sample includes about 160,000 clones, with 63% observed a single time. The ten biggest clones cover around 0.096% of the sample.

The rearrangement combines TRBV20-1 with TRBJ2-3; too little of a D gene remains to name it. The sequence was obtained from a man aged 25 to 40 with type 1 diabetes. Material: naive CD4+ T cells from blood. According to the study, the label for this sample's cell subset or site signals: true naive CD4+ T cells. The sequenced DNA is TGCAGTGCGGGAAGTACAGATACGCAGTATTTT. Its amino acids are CSAGSTDTQYF.